This TCR beta chain was sequenced during a study of blood T cell repertoires in COVID-19. In the source study's methods: Nucleated cell counts were estimated from reference gene primer amplification. Data came from immunoSEQ multiplex PCR; TCRdb stores just in-frame clones and leaves some out. V and J calls plus clone size are reproduced from that table; the DNA served to infer D and trimming. This table holds fewer than 60,000 clones, around 85% found once. The CDR3 consists of 15 residues. V shed 5 bases, J shed 2 bases, and the junction held 7 bases outside the gene matches. Germline-derived CDR1 and CDR2 are MDHEN and SYDVKM.

The chain couples TRBV28 to TRBJ2-3; 7 nucleotides align to TRBD1. Input material: peripheral blood. The receptor was derived from a woman aged 80 or over with COVID-19, enrolled during active disease. CDR3 bases: TGTGCCAGCAGTCTCGACAGGGTGGCCACAGATACGCAGTATTTT. Translation gives CASSLDRVATDTQYF.